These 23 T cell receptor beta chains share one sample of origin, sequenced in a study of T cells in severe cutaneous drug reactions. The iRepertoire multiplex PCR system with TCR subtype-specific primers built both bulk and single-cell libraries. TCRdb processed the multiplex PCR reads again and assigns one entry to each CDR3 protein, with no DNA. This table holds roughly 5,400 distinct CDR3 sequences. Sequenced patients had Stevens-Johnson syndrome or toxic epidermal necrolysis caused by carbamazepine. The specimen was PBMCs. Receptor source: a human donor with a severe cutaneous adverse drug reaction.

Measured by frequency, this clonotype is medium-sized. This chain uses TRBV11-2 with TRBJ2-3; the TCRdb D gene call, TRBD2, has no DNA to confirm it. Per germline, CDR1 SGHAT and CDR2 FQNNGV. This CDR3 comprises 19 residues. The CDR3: CASSLGGRAGKSGTDTQYF.

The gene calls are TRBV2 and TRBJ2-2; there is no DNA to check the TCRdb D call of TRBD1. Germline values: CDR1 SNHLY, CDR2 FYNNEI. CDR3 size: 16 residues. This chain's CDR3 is CASHSGGSRSTGELFF.

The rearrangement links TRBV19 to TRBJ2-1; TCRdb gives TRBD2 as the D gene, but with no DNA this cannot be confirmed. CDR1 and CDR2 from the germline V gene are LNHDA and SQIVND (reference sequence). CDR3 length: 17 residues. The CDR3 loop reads CASRSGTSGRLYNEQFF.

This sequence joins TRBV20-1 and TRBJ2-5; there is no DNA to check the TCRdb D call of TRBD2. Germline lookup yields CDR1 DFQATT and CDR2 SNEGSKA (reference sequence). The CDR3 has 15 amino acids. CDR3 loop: CSASSQRKTKETQYF.

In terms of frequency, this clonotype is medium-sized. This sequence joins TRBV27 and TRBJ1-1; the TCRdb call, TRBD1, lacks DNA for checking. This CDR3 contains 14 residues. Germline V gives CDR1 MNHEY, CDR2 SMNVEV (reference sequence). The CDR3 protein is CASNSGQGSGDRFF.

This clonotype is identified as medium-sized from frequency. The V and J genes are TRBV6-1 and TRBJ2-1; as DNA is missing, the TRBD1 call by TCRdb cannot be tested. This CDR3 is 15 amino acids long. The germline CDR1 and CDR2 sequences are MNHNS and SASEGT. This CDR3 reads CASRAGTGGWDEQFF.

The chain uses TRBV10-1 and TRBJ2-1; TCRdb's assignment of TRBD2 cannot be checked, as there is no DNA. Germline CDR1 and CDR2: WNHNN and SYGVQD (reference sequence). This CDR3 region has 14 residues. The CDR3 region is CASSETSLQNEQFF.

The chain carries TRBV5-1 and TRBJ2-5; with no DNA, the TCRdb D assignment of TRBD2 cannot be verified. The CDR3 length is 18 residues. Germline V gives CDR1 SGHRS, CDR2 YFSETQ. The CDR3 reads CASSLASGLSRPQETQYF.

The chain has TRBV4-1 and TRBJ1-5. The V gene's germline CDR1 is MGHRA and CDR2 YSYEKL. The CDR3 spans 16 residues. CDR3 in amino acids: CASAPAYRAGDQPQHF.

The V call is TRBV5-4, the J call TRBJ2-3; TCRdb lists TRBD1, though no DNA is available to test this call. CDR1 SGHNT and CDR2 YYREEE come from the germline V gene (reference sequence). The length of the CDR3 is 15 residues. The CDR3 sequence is CASSFGGADTDTQYF.

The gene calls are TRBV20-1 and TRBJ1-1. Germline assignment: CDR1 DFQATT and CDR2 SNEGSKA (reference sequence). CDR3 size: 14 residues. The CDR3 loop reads CSEGGLQLNTEAFF.

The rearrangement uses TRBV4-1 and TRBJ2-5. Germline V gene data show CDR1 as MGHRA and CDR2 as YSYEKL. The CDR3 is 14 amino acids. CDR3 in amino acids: CASSQGQRQEIQYF.

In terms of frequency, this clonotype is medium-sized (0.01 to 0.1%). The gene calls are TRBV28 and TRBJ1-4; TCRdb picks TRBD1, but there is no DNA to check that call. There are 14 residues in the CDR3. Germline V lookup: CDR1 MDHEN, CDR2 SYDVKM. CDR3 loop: CASSFGKANEKLFF. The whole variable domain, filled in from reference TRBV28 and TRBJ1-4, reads DVKVTQSSRYLVKRTGEKVFLECVQDMDHENMFWYRQDPGLGLRLIYFSYDVKMKEKGDIPEGYSVSREKKERFSLILESASTNQTSMYLCASSFGKANEKLFFGSGTQLSVL.

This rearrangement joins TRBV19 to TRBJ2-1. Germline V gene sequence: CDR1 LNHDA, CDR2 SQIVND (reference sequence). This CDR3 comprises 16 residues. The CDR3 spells CASSRPEGSSYNEQFF. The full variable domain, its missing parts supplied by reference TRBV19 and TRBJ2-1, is DGGITQSPKYLFRKEGQNVTLSCEQNLNHDAMYWYRQDPGQGLRLIYYSQIVNDFQKGDIAEGYSVSREKKESFPLTVTSAQKNPTAFYLCASSRPEGSSYNEQFFGPGTRLTVL.

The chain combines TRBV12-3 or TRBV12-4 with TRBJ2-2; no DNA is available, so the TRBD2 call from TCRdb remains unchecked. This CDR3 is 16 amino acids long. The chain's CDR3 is CASTSRSGLAAGELFF.

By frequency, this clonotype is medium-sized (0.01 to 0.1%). The CDR3 here is CASSYNPGGGTDTQYF. The V gene is TRBV6-2 or TRBV6-3, the J gene TRBJ2-3. CDR1 and CDR2 from the germline V gene are MNHEY and SVGEGT. The CDR3 is 16 residues long.

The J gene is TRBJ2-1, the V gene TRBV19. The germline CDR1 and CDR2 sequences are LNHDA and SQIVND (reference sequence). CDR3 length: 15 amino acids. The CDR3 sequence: CASSIGGSWIYEQFF.

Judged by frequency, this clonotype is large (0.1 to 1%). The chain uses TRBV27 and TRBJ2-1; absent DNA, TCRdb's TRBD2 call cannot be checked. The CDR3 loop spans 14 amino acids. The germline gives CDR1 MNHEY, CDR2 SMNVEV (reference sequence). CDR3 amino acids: CASSLSTSGNEQFF.

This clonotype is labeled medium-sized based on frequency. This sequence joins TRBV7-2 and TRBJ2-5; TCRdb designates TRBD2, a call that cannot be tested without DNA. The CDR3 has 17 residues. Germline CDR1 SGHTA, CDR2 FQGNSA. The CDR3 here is CASSLVGGAGGRKTQYF.

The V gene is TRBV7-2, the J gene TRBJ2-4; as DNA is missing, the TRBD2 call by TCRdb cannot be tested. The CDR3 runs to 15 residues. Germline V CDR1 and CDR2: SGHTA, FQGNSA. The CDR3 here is CASSPAATAKNIQYF. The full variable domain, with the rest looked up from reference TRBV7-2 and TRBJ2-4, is GAGVSQSPSNKVTEKGKDVELRCDPISGHTALYWYRQSLGQGLEFLIYFQGNSAPDKSGLPSDRFSAERTGGSVSTLTIQRTQQEDSAVYLCASSPAATAKNIQYFGAGTRLSVL.

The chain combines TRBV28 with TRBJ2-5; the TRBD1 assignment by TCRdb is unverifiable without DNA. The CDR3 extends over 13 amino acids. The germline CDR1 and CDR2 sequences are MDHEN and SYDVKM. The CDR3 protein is CASSFQGLETQYF. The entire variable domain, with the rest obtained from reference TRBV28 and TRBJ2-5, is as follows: DVKVTQSSRYLVKRTGEKVFLECVQDMDHENMFWYRQDPGLGLRLIYFSYDVKMKEKGDIPEGYSVSREKKERFSLILESASTNQTSMYLCASSFQGLETQYFGPGTRLLVL.

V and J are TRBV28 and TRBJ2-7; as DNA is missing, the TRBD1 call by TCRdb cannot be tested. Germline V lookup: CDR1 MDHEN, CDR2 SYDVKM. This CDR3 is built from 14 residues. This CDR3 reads CASSSDGISYEQYF.

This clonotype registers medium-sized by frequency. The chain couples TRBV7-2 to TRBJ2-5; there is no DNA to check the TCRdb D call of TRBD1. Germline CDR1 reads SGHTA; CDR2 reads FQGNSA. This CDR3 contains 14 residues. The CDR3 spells CASSLRQGSETQYF. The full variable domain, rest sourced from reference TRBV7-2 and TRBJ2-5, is GAGVSQSPSNKVTEKGKDVELRCDPISGHTALYWYRQSLGQGLEFLIYFQGNSAPDKSGLPSDRFSAERTGGSVSTLTIQRTQQEDSAVYLCASSLRQGSETQYFGPGTRLLVL.